The 14 T cell receptor beta chains below come from one sample, sequenced in a study of cytomegalovirus exposure and HLA in healthy donors. The PCR ran on 60 Vbeta and 13 Jbeta primers. Clones were sequenced by immunoSEQ multiplex PCR, and TCRdb holds only the in-frame ones, with some missing. In the table there are around 150,000 clones, approximately 75% of which are singletons. Sequencing used PBMCs. The receptors shown here come from a man aged 50 to 60 in good health and CMV-seropositive.

A word on this clone: This sample includes further DNA sequences coding for the same CDR3. The rearrangement uses TRBV18 and TRBJ2-5; weak D call: TRBD2 (6 bases). The germline V gene encodes CDR1 KGHSH and CDR2 LQKENI. Trimming left V 3 bases short and J 4 bases short, with 6 bases between. The CDR3 is 12 amino acids. CDR3 bases: TGTGCCAGCTCACCGGGGGGAGAGACCCAGTACTTC. It yields the protein CASSPGGETQYF.

The chain has TRBV6-1 and TRBJ2-2; possibly TRBD2 for D (6 bases). The CDR3 covers 15 residues. With 5 bases removed from V and 2 bases from J, the gap between germline ends came to 12 bases. Germline V CDR1 and CDR2: MNHNS, SASEGT. The CDR3 DNA reads as TGTGCCAGCAGTTTTTCGACTAGAAACACCGGGGAGCTGTTTTTT. Its protein product is CASSFSTRNTGELFF.

This clone was observed a single time. The CDR3 reads CASSQDSQQGSSYEQYF. CDR3 sequence (DNA): TGCGCCAGCAGCCAAGATTCCCAACAGGGATCTTCCTACGAGCAGTACTTC. The rearrangement joins TRBV4-1 to TRBJ2-7, with a possible D match to TRBD1 (6 bases). The CDR3 is 17 amino acids. Germline values: CDR1 MGHRA, CDR2 YSYEKL. Trimming pared 0 bases from V and 1 base from J, leaving 16 bases between.

The V gene is TRBV6-5, the J gene TRBJ1-4; D is unclear. CDR3 length: 14 residues. Germline CDR1 MNHEY, CDR2 SVGAGI. The ends were cut back, 0 bases at V and 3 bases at J, with 5 bases in the middle. As DNA, the CDR3 is TGTGCCAGCAGTTACTCTCCAGCTAATGAAAAACTGTTTTTT. Protein sequence: CASSYSPANEKLFF.

This chain uses TRBV6-1 with TRBJ2-5; D ambiguous. V lost 4 bases and J lost 3, with 6 bases in between. This CDR3 is built from 12 residues. The germline gives CDR1 MNHNS, CDR2 SASEGT. CDR3: CASSAIEETQYF. In DNA, the CDR3 is TGTGCCAGCAGTGCTATAGAAGAGACCCAGTACTTC.

The chain uses TRBV15 and TRBJ1-1, with D maybe TRBD1 (5 bases). The V and J ends lost 5 bases and 1 base respectively, with 8 bases between them. The CDR3 has 13 amino acids. The germline CDR1 and CDR2 sequences are LNHNV and YYDKDF (reference sequence). The CDR3 here is CATSATGNTEAFF. CDR3 DNA: TGTGCCACCAGCGCAACAGGGAACACTGAAGCTTTCTTT. Filled out from reference TRBV15 and TRBJ1-1, the complete variable domain reads DAMVIQNPRYQVTQFGKPVTLSCSQTLNHNVMYWYQQKSSQAPKLLFHYYDKDFNNEADTPDNFQSRRPNTSFCFLDIRSPGLGDTAMYLCATSATGNTEAFFGQGTRLTVV.

Written as DNA, the CDR3 is TGTGCCAGCAGCTGGACAGGGGGCGAGAGCTATGGCTACACCTTC. Translation: CASSWTGGESYGYTF. J is TRBJ1-2 and V is TRBV7-3; TRBD1 matches at 11 bases. J gave up 4 bases and V 4 bases, and 5 bases lay outside the gene matches. CDR3 length equals 15 residues. Germline CDR1 is SGHTA and CDR2 is FQGTGA.

The V and J genes are TRBV23-1 and TRBJ2-2; 8 bases align to TRBD1. TRBV23-1 has ORF status, its function being uncertain. CDR3 length: 15 amino acids. V dropped 7 bases and J dropped 7; count of bases not matched to a gene: 11. CDR3 bases: TGCGCCAGCAACATGGGACAGGCGGGGATCGGGGAGCTGTTTTTT. It specifies CASNMGQAGIGELFF.

This clone occurred a few times. This chain links TRBV30 with TRBJ2-3, with TRBD1 matching 7 bases. In germline, CDR1 is GTSNPN, CDR2 SVGIG (reference sequence). The ends lost 4 bases at V and 3 bases at J; junction bases unmatched: 7. The CDR3 loop spans 14 amino acids. CDR3 in DNA: TGTGCCTGGACACTACAGGGGATGACAGATACGCAGTATTTT. Translation gives CAWTLQGMTDTQYF. Together with reference TRBV30 and TRBJ2-3, the CDR3 gives the full variable domain: SQTIHQWPATLVQPVGSPLSLECTVEGTSNPNLYWYRQAAGRGLQLLFYSVGIGQISSEVPQNLSASRPQDRQFILSSKKLLLSDSGFYLCAWTLQGMTDTQYFGPGTRLTVL.

This chain uses TRBV5-6 with TRBJ1-3; 8 nucleotides match TRBD1. Trimming took 0 bases from V and 8 from J; bases not matched to a gene: 7. This CDR3 is 15 amino acids long. The germline CDR1 and CDR2 sequences are SGHDT and YYEEEE. The CDR3 sequence is CASSLVDREADTIYF. The CDR3 coding sequence is TGTGCCAGCAGCTTGGTGGACAGGGAAGCGGACACCATATATTTT.

The sample holds a few counts of this clone. The V call is TRBV27, the J call TRBJ2-3, with 9 bases that match TRBD1. Germline V gene lookup returns CDR1 MNHEY and CDR2 SMNVEV (reference sequence). V trimming: 6 bases; J trimming: 1 base; junction bases outside the gene matches: 8. The CDR3 length is 16 residues. DNA of the CDR3: TGTGCCAGCAGCTTGGACAGGGGATCGGGCACAGATACGCAGTATTTT. It codes for CASSLDRGSGTDTQYF.

The J gene is TRBJ1-1, the V gene TRBV7-6; perhaps TRBD1 as D (5 bases). V lost 6 bases to trimming and J lost 2 bases, with 13 bases between them. CDR3 length equals 14 residues. The V gene's germline CDR1 is SGHVS and CDR2 FNYEAQ. CDR3 protein: CASSAGRGNTEAFF. DNA of the CDR3: TGTGCCAGCAGTGCTGGGAGGGGTAACACTGAAGCTTTCTTT.

The J gene is TRBJ1-5, the V gene TRBV7-9; 8 bases fit TRBD1. V was clipped by 4 bases and J by 1 base; unmatched bases: 9. Germline V gene sequence: CDR1 SEHNR, CDR2 FQNEAQ (reference sequence). CDR3 size: 17 residues. CDR3 DNA: TGTGCCAGCAGCTCCTCACAGGGGGTAGAGAGCAATCAGCCCCAGCATTTT. This gives the protein CASSSSQGVESNQPQHF.

This chain uses TRBV6-5 with TRBJ1-5, with a tentative D call TRBD1 (5 bases). Trimming left V 4 bases short and J 0 bases short, with 10 bases between. This CDR3 is built from 15 residues. Germline assignment: CDR1 MNHEY and CDR2 SVGAGI. CDR3 in DNA: TGTGCCAGCAGTTCAGACAGAAATAGCAATCAGCCCCAGCATTTT. Protein sequence: CASSSDRNSNQPQHF.